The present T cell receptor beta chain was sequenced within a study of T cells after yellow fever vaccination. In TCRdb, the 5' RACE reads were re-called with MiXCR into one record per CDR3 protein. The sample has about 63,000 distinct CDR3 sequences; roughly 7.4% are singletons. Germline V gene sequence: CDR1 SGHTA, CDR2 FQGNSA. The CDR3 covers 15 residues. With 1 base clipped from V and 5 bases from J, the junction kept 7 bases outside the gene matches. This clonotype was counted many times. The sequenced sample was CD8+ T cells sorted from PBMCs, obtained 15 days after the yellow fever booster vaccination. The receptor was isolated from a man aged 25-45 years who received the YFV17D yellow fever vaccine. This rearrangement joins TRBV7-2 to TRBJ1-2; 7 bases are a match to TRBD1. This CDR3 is CASSLGQGDYYGYTF. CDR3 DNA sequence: TGTGCCAGCAGCTTAGGGCAGGGGGACTATTATGGCTACACCTTC. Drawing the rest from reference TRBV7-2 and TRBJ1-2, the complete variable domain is GAGVSQSPSNKVTEKGKDVELRCDPISGHTALYWYRQSLGQGLEFLIYFQGNSAPDKSGLPSDRFSAERTGGSVSTLTIQRTQQEDSAVYLCASSLGQGDYYGYTFGSGTRLTVV.